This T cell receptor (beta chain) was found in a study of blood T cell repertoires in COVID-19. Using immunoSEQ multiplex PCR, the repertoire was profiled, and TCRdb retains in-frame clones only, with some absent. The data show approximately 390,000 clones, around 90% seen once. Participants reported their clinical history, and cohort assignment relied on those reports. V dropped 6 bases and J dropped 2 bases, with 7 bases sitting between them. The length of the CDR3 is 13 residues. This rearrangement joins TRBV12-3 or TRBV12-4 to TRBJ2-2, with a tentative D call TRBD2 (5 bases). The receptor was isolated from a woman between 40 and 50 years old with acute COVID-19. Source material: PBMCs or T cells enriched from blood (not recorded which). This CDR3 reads CASRTTNTGELFF. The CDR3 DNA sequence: TGTGCCAGCAGGACTACAAACACCGGGGAGCTGTTTTTT.